Following are 10 T cell receptor beta chains from one sample sequenced in a study of cytomegalovirus exposure and HLA in healthy donors. PCR employed 60 Vbeta and 13 Jbeta primers. Here immunoSEQ multiplex PCR was the method, and the copy in TCRdb shows in-frame clones only, minus some. Here the sample table reports tens of thousands of clones. Material: PBMCs. These receptors were taken from a male donor in good health and CMV-seronegative.

The chain employs TRBV10-3 and TRBJ1-3, with D unclear. This CDR3 has 16 residues. Germline V gives CDR1 ENHRY, CDR2 SYGVKD. Trimming removed 3 bases at V and 4 bases at J, with 16 bases between. This chain's CDR3 is CAISELNNAGGNTIYF. CDR3 DNA: TGTGCCATCAGTGAATTAAATAATGCGGGCGGAAACACCATATATTTT.

The chain is built from TRBV29-1 and TRBJ1-1; no clear D. In germline, CDR1 is SQVTM, CDR2 ANQGSEA. The CDR3 length is 12 residues. V lost 5 bases and J 3 bases, leaving 10 bases between the germline ends. CDR3 region: CSVLGRYTEAFF. The CDR3 coding sequence is TGCAGCGTTCTAGGGAGATACACTGAAGCTTTCTTT.

The chain joins TRBV27 to TRBJ1-5, with 11 nucleotides matching TRBD1. The length of the CDR3 is 17 residues. The germline V gene encodes CDR1 MNHEY and CDR2 SMNVEV (reference sequence). The V and J ends lost 6 bases and 0 bases, in that order; junction bases with no gene match: 7. The CDR3 protein is CASRPGQGAGSNQPQHF. Written as DNA, the CDR3 is TGTGCCAGCAGACCTGGACAGGGGGCGGGTAGCAATCAGCCCCAGCATTTT.

This chain links TRBV16 with TRBJ2-5; D is unclear. The CDR3 contains 13 residues. Trimming removed 0 bases from V and 2 bases from J, with 4 bases in between. Germline assignment: CDR1 KGHSY and CDR2 FQNENV. CDR3 DNA sequence: TGTGCCAGCAGCCAATCCCAACAAGAGACCCAGTACTTC. As protein: CASSQSQQETQYF.

The chain recombines TRBV19 with TRBJ2-3; possibly TRBD1 for D (6 bases). This CDR3 spans 14 amino acids. V gave up 3 bases and J gave up 2 bases, with 9 bases separating them. Germline CDR1 reads LNHDA; CDR2 reads SQIVND (reference sequence). The CDR3 bases are TGTGCCAGTAGTATTGGGACACCCACAGATACGCAGTATTTT. It specifies CASSIGTPTDTQYF.

J is TRBJ1-1 and V is TRBV27; weak D call: TRBD1 (6 bases). V was pared by 5 bases and J by 9 bases, with 19 bases between. Looked up from germline, CDR1 is MNHEY and CDR2 is SMNVEV (reference sequence). The CDR3 covers 14 residues. CDR3 bases: TGTGCCAGCAGTAACAGTCGGCAGGGGTATAAAGCTTTCTTT. Protein product: CASSNSRQGYKAFF.

The chain employs TRBV5-1 and TRBJ2-3; 7 bases fit TRBD2. The length of the CDR3 is 14 residues. Per the germline V gene, CDR1 is SGHRS and CDR2 is YFSETQ. Trimming at V came to 7 bases and at J to 2 bases, leaving 7 bases not matched to a gene. CDR3 in DNA: TGCGCCAGCCGGGGGGAGGTGACCACAGATACGCAGTATTTT. It specifies CASRGEVTTDTQYF.

This chain connects TRBV11-2 to TRBJ2-1; D might be TRBD2 (6 bases). Trimming left V 5 bases short and J 15 bases short, with 17 bases between. The CDR3 runs 12 residues. CDR1 SGHAT and CDR2 FQNNGV come from the germline V gene. This CDR3 is CASSPWEDQLFF. CDR3 sequence (DNA): TGTGCCAGCAGCCCGTGGGAGGATCAGCTGTTCTTC.

The chain joins TRBV14 to TRBJ1-2; D possibly corresponds to TRBD1 (5 bases). Trimming took off 2 bases at V and 5 bases at J, with 9 bases between the two ends. CDR1 and CDR2 (germline): SGHDN, FVKESK. The CDR3 consists of 13 residues. The CDR3 sequence: CASSQSRGYGYTF. CDR3 DNA sequence: TGTGCCAGCAGCCAATCACGGGGGTATGGCTACACCTTC.

This chain uses TRBV27 with TRBJ2-5, with D hard to call. Germline loops: CDR1 MNHEY, CDR2 SMNVEV (reference sequence). This CDR3 is built from 13 residues. V lost 3 bases, J lost 1 base, and 6 bases lay in between. DNA of the CDR3: TGTGCCAGCAGTTTTCGACTCCAAGAGACCCAGTACTTC. It translates to CASSFRLQETQYF.